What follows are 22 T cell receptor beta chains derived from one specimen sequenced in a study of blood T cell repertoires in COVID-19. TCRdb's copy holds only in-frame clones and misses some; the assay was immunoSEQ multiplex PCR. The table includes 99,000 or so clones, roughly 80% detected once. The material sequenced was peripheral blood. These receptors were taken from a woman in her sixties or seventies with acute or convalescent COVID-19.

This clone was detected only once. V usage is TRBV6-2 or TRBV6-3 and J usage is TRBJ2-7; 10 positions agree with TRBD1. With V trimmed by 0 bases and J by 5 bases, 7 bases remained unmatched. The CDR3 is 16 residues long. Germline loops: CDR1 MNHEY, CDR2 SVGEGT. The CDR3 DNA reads TGTGCCAGCAGTTACTCCACGACAGGGGGCCTCCACGAGCAGTACTTC. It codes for CASSYSTTGGLHEQYF.

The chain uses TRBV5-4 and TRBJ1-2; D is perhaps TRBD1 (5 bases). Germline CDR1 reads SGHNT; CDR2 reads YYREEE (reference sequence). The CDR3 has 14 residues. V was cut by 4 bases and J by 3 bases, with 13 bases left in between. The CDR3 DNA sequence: TGTGCCAGCAGCATCATCCAGGGTGACTATGGCTACACCTTC. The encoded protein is CASSIIQGDYGYTF.

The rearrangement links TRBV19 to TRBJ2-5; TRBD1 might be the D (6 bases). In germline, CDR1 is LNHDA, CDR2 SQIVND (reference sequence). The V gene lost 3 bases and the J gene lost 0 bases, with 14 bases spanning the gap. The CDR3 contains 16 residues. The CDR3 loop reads CASSMWGLGYQETQYF. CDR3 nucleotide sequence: TGTGCCAGTAGTATGTGGGGGCTTGGGTACCAAGAGACCCAGTACTTC.

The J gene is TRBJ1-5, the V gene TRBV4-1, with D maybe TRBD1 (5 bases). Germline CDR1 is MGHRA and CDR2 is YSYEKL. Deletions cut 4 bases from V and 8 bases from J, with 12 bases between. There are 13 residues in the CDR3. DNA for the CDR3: TGCGCCAGCAGCCGGGGGGGACTGGAGCCCCAGCATTTT. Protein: CASSRGGLEPQHF.

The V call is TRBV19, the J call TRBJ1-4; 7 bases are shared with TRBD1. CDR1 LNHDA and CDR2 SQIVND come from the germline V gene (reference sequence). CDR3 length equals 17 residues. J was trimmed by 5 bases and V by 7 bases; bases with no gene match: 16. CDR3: CASTLGGRGVENEKLFF. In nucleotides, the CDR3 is TGTGCCAGTACCCTAGGGGGCCGAGGCGTGGAGAATGAAAAACTGTTTTTT.

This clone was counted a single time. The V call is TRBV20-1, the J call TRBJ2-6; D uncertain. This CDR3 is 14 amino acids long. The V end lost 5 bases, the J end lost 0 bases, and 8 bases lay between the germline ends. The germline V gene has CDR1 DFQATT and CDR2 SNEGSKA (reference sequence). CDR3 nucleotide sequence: TGCAGTGCTGGTGGCGGCTCTGGGGCCAACGTCCTGACTTTC. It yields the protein CSAGGGSGANVLTF.

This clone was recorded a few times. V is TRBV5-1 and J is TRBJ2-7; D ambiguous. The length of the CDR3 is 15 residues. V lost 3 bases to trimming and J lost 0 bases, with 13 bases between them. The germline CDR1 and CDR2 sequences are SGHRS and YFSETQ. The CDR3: CASSYEATSSYEQYF. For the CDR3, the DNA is TGCGCCAGCAGCTACGAGGCAACGAGCTCCTACGAGCAGTACTTC.

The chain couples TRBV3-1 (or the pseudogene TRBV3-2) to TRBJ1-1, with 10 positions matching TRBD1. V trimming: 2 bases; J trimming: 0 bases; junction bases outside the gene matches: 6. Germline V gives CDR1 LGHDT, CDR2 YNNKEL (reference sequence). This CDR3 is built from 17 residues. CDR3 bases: TGTGCCAGCAGCCAAACTGACAGGGGGCCTATGAACACTGAAGCTTTCTTT. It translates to CASSQTDRGPMNTEAFF.

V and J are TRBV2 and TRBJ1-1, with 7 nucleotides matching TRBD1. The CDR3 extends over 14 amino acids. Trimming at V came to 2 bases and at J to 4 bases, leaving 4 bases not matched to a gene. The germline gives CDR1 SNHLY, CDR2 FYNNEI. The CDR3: CASSERGGPTEAFF. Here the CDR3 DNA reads TGTGCCAGCAGTGAAAGAGGGGGCCCCACTGAAGCTTTCTTT.

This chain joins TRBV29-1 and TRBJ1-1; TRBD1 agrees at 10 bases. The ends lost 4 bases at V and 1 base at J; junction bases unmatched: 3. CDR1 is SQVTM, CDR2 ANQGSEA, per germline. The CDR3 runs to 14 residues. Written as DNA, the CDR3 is TGCAGCGTTGTTAGGGACAGGGGGAACACTGAAGCTTTCTTT. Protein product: CSVVRDRGNTEAFF.

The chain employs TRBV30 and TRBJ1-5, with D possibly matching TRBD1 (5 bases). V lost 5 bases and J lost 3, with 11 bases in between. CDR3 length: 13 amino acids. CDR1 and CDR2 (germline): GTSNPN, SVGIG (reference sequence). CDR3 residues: CAWQDSINQPQHF. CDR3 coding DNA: TGTGCCTGGCAAGACAGCATCAATCAGCCCCAGCATTTT.

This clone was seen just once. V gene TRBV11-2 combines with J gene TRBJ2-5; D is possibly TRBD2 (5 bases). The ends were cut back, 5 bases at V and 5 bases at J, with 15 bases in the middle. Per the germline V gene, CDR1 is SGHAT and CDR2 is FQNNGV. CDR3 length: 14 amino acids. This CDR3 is CASSEGEGIETQYF. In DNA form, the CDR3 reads TGTGCCAGCAGCGAGGGCGAGGGAATTGAGACCCAGTACTTC.

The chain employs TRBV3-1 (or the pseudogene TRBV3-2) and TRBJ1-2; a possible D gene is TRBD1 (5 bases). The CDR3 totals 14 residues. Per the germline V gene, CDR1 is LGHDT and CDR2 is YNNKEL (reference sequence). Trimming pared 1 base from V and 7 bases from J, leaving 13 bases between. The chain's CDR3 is CASSQAEKGFGYTF. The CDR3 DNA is TGTGCCAGCAGCCAAGCAGAAAAGGGGTTTGGCTACACCTTC.

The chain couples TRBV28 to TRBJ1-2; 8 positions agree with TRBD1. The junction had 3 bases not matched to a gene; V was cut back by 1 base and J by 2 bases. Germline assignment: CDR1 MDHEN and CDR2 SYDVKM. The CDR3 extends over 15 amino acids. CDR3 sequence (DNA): TGTGCCAGCAGTTTATCGGCAGGGGGCAACTATGGCTACACCTTC. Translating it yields CASSLSAGGNYGYTF.

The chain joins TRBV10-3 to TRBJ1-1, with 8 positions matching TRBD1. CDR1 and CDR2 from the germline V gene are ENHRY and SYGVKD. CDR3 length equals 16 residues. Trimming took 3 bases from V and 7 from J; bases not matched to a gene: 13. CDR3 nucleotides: TGTGCCATCAGTGAAGGCAGGGGGCAAGGGAGGGTTGAAGCTTTCTTT. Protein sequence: CAISEGRGQGRVEAFF.

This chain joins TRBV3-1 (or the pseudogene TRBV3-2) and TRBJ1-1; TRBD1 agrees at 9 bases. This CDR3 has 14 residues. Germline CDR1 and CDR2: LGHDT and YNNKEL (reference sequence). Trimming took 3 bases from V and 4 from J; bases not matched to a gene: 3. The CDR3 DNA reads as TGTGCCAGCAGCCAGGACAGGGGACCCACTGAAGCTTTCTTT. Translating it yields CASSQDRGPTEAFF.

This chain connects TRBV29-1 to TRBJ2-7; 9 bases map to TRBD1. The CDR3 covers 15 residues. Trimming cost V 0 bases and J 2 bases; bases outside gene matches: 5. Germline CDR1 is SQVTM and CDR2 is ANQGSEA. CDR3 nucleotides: TGCAGCGTTGAAGATCTGGACAGGGGTACCTACGAGCAGTACTTC. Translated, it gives CSVEDLDRGTYEQYF.

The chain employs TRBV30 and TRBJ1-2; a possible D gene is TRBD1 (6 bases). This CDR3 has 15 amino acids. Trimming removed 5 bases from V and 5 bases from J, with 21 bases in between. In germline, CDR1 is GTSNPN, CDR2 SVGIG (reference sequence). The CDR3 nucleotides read TGTGCCTGGGCCCAAGGGGACACTTTATGGTATGGCTACACCTTC. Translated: CAWAQGDTLWYGYTF. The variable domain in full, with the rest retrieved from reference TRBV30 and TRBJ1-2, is SQTIHQWPATLVQPVGSPLSLECTVEGTSNPNLYWYRQAAGRGLQLLFYSVGIGQISSEVPQNLSASRPQDRQFILSSKKLLLSDSGFYLCAWAQGDTLWYGYTFGSGTRLTVV.

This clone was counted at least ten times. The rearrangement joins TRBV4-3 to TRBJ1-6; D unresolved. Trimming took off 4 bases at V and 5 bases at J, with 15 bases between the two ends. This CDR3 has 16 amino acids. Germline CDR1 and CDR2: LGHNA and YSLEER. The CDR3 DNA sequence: TGCGCCAGCAGCCCACACCATCCTCCCAATAATTCACCCCTCCACTTT. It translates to CASSPHHPPNNSPLHF.

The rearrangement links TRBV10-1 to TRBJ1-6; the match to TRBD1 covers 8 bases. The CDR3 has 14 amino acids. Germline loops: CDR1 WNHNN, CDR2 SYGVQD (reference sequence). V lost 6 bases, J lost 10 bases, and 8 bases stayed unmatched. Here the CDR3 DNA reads TGCGCCAGCAGCCAGGGACAGGAGGGCTCACCCCTCCACTTT. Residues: CASSQGQEGSPLHF.

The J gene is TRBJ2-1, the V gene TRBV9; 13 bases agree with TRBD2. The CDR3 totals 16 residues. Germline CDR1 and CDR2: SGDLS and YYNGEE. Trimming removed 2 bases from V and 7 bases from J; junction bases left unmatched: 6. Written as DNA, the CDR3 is TGTGCCAGCAGCGTTGGACTAGCGGGGGCCCAGAATGAGCAGTTCTTC. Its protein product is CASSVGLAGAQNEQFF.

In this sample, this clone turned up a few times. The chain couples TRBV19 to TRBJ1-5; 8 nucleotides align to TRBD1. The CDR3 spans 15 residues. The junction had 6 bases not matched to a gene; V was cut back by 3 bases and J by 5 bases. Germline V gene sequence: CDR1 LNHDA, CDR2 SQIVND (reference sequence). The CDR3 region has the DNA TGTGCCAGTAGTATCGGGACAGGTCGGGATCAGCCCCAGCATTTT. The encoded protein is CASSIGTGRDQPQHF.